Following are 6 T cell receptor beta chains from one sample sequenced in a study of shared clonotypes between healthy human individuals. Some clones are missing from TCRdb's copy, which holds only in-frame ones; the method was immunoSEQ multiplex PCR. The table shows around 340,000 clones, with roughly 70% occurring only once. Sequencing was done on a sample of memory CD4+ T cells sorted from blood. Specified subset: CD45RA-negative fraction. The receptors derive from a young man in good health.

This clone was seen just once. V is TRBV5-6 and J is TRBJ1-4; D might be TRBD1 (5 bases). The V gene's germline CDR1 is SGHDT and CDR2 YYEEEE. V lost 4 bases and J 7 bases, leaving 20 bases between the germline ends. The CDR3 sequence is 16 residues long. CDR3 residues: CASSLLPGLGSEKLFF. The CDR3 DNA reads as TGTGCCAGCAGCCTACTACCGGGACTAGGATCTGAAAAACTGTTTTTT.

The chain has TRBV9 and TRBJ2-7, with a possible D match to TRBD2 (5 bases). This CDR3 comprises 15 residues. Germline CDR1 reads SGDLS; CDR2 reads YYNGEE. Trimming left V 4 bases short and J 3 bases short, with 17 bases between. The DNA for the CDR3 is TGTGCCAGCAGCCCCTCCCGGGGAGCAGACTACGAGCAGTACTTC. This gives the protein CASSPSRGADYEQYF.

The chain combines TRBV18 with TRBJ1-2; TRBD1 is a possible D gene (6 bases). This CDR3 contains 16 residues. Germline CDR1 KGHSH, CDR2 LQKENI. V gave up 6 bases and J gave up 2 bases, with 19 bases separating them. The CDR3 loop reads CASSPLQGTLNYGYTF. The DNA of the CDR3 is TGTGCCAGCTCCCCTCTCCAGGGGACCCTCAACTATGGCTACACCTTC.

This clone was counted a few times. The chain combines TRBV19 with TRBJ2-5, with TRBD1 matching 9 bases. The CDR3 has 16 amino acids. Germline CDR1 and CDR2: LNHDA and SQIVND (reference sequence). V shed 6 bases and J 5 bases; nucleotides not matched to a gene: 13. The CDR3 bases are TGTGCCAGTAGGCCCACTCACAGGGGGCGCTCGGAGACCCAGTACTTC. It specifies CASRPTHRGRSETQYF.

This chain connects TRBV18 to TRBJ1-3; D gene ambiguous. Germline CDR1 reads KGHSH; CDR2 reads LQKENI. The V end was cut by 2 bases, the J end by 2 bases, with 13 bases between. This CDR3 region has 16 residues. The DNA for the CDR3 is TGTGCCAGCTCACCAGAATTACAAGGACCTGGAAACACCATATATTTT. As protein: CASSPELQGPGNTIYF.

The chain is built from TRBV7-8 and TRBJ2-1; 8 bases map to TRBD2. The CDR3 runs 17 residues. V shed 3 bases, J shed 5 bases, and the junction held 12 bases outside the gene matches. Germline CDR1 SGHVS, CDR2 FQNEAQ. The CDR3 loop reads CASSFPNGRAVNNEQFF. The DNA for the CDR3 is TGTGCCAGCAGCTTCCCCAACGGGAGGGCCGTGAACAATGAGCAGTTCTTC.